Below, 9 T cell receptor beta chains from the same sample are listed, as sequenced in a study of blood T cell repertoires in COVID-19 (dated by TCRdb to 2018 to 2020). The receptor library was made with the immunoSEQ multiplex PCR assay. TCRdb limited this immuneACCESS table to in-frame rearrangements with V and J called. A share of clones is missing; checked studies link under half to unresolved V genes, and the rest is unexplained. The sample records some 180,000 clones, roughly 76% of which are singletons. The ten largest clones take up roughly an eighth of the sample. The material sequenced was peripheral blood. These receptors all stem from a woman of 80 years or more with COVID-19, enrolled during active disease.

The V call is TRBV29-1, the J call TRBJ2-7; perhaps TRBD1 as D (5 bases). This CDR3 region has 12 residues. Germline assignment: CDR1 SQVTM and CDR2 ANQGSEA. Trimming cost V 4 bases and J 1 base, with 8 bases left between them. The CDR3 nucleotides are TGCAGCGTTGTTTCAGGGTCCTACGAGCAGTACTTC. It yields the protein CSVVSGSYEQYF.

J is TRBJ1-4 and V is TRBV7-9; D gene ambiguous. The CDR3 is made up of 14 amino acids. Trimming took off 5 bases at V and 0 bases at J, with 7 bases between the two ends. The germline gives CDR1 SEHNR, CDR2 FQNEAQ (reference sequence). The CDR3 loop reads CASSARATNEKLFF. The CDR3 nucleotides read TGTGCCAGCAGCGCTCGCGCAACTAATGAAAAACTGTTTTTT.

The V and J genes are TRBV10-3 and TRBJ2-1, with TRBD1 matching 10 bases. V lost 6 bases and J lost 4; bases outside the gene matches: 3. CDR1 is ENHRY and CDR2 is SYGVKD in the germline V gene. The CDR3 has 14 amino acids. DNA of the CDR3: TGTGCCATCAGAGGGACAGGGGATTACAATGAGCAGTTCTTC. This translates into CAIRGTGDYNEQFF.

The chain is built from TRBV5-4 and TRBJ2-2; D uncertain. The germline gives CDR1 SGHNT, CDR2 YYREEE (reference sequence). The ends were cut back, 2 bases at V and 0 bases at J, with 5 bases in the middle. CDR3 length: 14 amino acids. CDR3: CASSFPTNTGELFF. The CDR3 nucleotides are TGTGCCAGCAGCTTCCCCACGAACACCGGGGAGCTGTTTTTT.

The chain has TRBV7-2 and TRBJ1-6; TRBD1 is a possible D gene (5 bases). Germline CDR1 reads SGHTA; CDR2 reads FQGNSA. The CDR3 consists of 16 residues. The V and J ends lost 3 bases and 8 bases respectively, with 17 bases between them. CDR3 bases: TGTGCCAGCAGCTTGGCAGGGCATCTCGGGTATTCACCCCTCCACTTT. As protein: CASSLAGHLGYSPLHF.

V gene TRBV12-2 combines with J gene TRBJ2-1; TRBD2 was called by the table and not checked on the DNA. TRBV12-2 is an annotated pseudogene. The CDR3 loop spans 17 amino acids. The CDR3, as DNA: TGTGCAAGTCGCTCGATGTTAGCGGGAGGGCCGAGGAATGAGCAGTTCTTC. Translated, it gives CASRSMLAGGPRNEQFF.

The chain recombines TRBV4-2 with TRBJ2-3; the match to TRBD2 covers 10 bases. Germline V gives CDR1 LGHNA, CDR2 YNFKEQ. The junction had 10 bases not matched to a gene; V was cut back by 4 bases and J by 3 bases. The CDR3 covers 17 residues. CDR3 sequence: CASSPRAGGPATDTQYF. The DNA of the CDR3 is TGTGCCAGCAGCCCCCGAGCGGGAGGGCCGGCGACAGATACGCAGTATTTT.

This clone was detected only once. The chain has TRBV5-1 and TRBJ2-2, with TRBD1 matching over 8 bases. V was pared by 6 bases and J by 6 bases, with 4 bases of the junction left unmatched. The germline V gene encodes CDR1 SGHRS and CDR2 YFSETQ. This CDR3 has 13 amino acids. The CDR3, as DNA: TGCGCCAGCACGGACAGGGAGCCCGGGGAGCTGTTTTTT. Its translation is CASTDREPGELFF.

The chain has TRBV28 and TRBJ2-1; TRBD2 is a possible D gene (5 bases). The germline V gene encodes CDR1 MDHEN and CDR2 SYDVKM. The CDR3 consists of 16 residues. Between the trimmed V and J ends, which lost 5 bases and 2 bases, there was a span of 16 bases. CDR3 nucleotide sequence: TGTGCCAGCAGTACCCCTAGCCACGGCGCCTACAATGAGCAGTTCTTC. Translating it yields CASSTPSHGAYNEQFF.